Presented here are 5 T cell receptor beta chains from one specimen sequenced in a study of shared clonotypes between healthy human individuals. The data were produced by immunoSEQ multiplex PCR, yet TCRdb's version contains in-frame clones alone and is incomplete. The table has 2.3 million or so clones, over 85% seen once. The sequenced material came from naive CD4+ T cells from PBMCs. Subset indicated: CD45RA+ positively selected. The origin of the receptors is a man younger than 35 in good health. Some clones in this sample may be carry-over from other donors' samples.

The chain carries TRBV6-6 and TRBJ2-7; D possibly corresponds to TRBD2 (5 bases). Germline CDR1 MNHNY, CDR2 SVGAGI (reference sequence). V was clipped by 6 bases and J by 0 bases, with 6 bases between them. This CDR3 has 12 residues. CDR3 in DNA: TGTGCCAGCAGCGGGAACTCCTACGAGCAGTACTTC. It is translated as CASSGNSYEQYF.

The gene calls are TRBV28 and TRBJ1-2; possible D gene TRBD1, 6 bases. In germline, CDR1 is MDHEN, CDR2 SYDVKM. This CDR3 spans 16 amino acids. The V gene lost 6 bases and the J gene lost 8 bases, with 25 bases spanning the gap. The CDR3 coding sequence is TGTGCCAGCAGAGGGACCCAGGGGCCTAGTCCTTGGGGCTACACCTTC. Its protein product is CASRGTQGPSPWGYTF.

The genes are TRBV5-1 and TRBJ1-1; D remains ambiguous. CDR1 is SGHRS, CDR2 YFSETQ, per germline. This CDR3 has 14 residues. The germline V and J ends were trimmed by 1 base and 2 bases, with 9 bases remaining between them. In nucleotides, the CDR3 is TGCGCCAGCAGCTTGCGGGGTATAAACACTGAAGCTTTCTTT. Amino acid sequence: CASSLRGINTEAFF.

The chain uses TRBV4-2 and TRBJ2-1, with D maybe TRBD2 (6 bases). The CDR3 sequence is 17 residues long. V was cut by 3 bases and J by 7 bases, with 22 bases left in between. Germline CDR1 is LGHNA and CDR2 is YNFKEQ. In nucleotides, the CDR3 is TGTGCCAGCAGCCACCAATTTTTGGGAGGAAATTTTAATGAGCAGTTCTTC. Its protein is CASSHQFLGGNFNEQFF.

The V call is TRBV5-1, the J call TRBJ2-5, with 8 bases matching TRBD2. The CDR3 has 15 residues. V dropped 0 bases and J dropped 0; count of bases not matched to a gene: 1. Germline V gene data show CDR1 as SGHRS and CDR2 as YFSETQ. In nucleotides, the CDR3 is TGCGCCAGCAGCTTGGCCGGGGGGGACCAAGAGACCCAGTACTTC. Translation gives CASSLAGGDQETQYF.